These 30 T cell receptor beta chains originate from one sample sequenced in a study of T cells after yellow fever vaccination. Each CDR3 protein gets one entry after TCRdb re-called the 5' RACE reads with MiXCR. This table holds about 510,000 distinct CDR3 sequences, less than 25% found once. The sample in question was PBMCs, obtained 20 to 25 days after the first yellow fever vaccination. The receptors here all came from a man aged 18 to 29 who received the YFV17D yellow fever vaccine.

This chain joins TRBV7-6 and TRBJ1-1; D uncertain. This CDR3 is built from 15 residues. CDR1 is SGHVS and CDR2 is FNYEAQ in the germline V gene. Trimming took off 0 bases at V and 2 bases at J, with 10 bases between the two ends. For the CDR3, the DNA is TGTGCCAGCAGCTTAGCCCACACCTTAAACACTGAAGCTTTCTTT. This encodes CASSLAHTLNTEAFF.

The gene calls are TRBV10-3 and TRBJ2-3; D ambiguous. CDR1 and CDR2 from the germline V gene are ENHRY and SYGVKD. With 7 bases removed from V and 6 bases from J, the gap between germline ends came to 14 bases. The CDR3 loop spans 13 amino acids. The CDR3 loop is CAINRAQRDTQYF. The CDR3, as DNA: TGTGCCATCAATAGGGCACAAAGGGATACGCAGTATTTT.

The chain links TRBV10-3 to TRBJ2-2, with 11 positions matching TRBD1. This CDR3 has 14 residues. Germline assignment: CDR1 ENHRY and CDR2 SYGVKD. With 6 bases clipped from V and 6 bases from J, the junction kept 3 bases outside the gene matches. This CDR3 reads CAISLGQGAGELFF. The CDR3 nucleotides are TGTGCCATCAGCTTGGGACAGGGGGCCGGGGAGCTGTTTTTT.

This clonotype was counted many times. This chain links TRBV20-1 with TRBJ2-7; TRBD1 is a possible D gene (5 bases). Germline assignment: CDR1 DFQATT and CDR2 SNEGSKA (reference sequence). V was cut by 4 bases and J by 2 bases, with 12 bases left in between. This CDR3 contains 13 residues. CDR3 in amino acids: CSAKGSAAYEQYF. CDR3 bases: TGCAGTGCTAAGGGGTCGGCCGCCTACGAGCAGTACTTC.

V usage is TRBV5-1 and J usage is TRBJ2-1; TRBD2 matches 9 bases. In germline, CDR1 is SGHRS, CDR2 YFSETQ. This CDR3 region has 15 residues. J lost 6 bases, V lost 0 bases, and 4 bases had no gene match. The CDR3 spells CASSLEVAGVNEQFF. Here the CDR3 DNA reads TGCGCCAGCAGCTTGGAGGTAGCGGGGGTCAATGAGCAGTTCTTC.

Ten or more counts support this clonotype. The rearrangement links TRBV20-1 to TRBJ1-3; TRBD1 matches at 10 bases. The CDR3 has 16 residues. With 2 bases clipped from V and 2 bases from J, the junction kept 6 bases outside the gene matches. CDR1 and CDR2 (germline): DFQATT, SNEGSKA (reference sequence). CDR3 protein: CSARSSGTGAGNTIYF. The CDR3, as DNA: TGCAGTGCTAGAAGCTCCGGGACAGGGGCTGGAAACACCATATATTTT.

This clonotype was seen repeatedly, ten times or more. The chain joins TRBV7-2 to TRBJ1-5, with D unclear. Looked up from germline, CDR1 is SGHTA and CDR2 is FQGNSA. This CDR3 comprises 14 residues. The V and J ends lost 0 bases and 1 base respectively, with 4 bases between them. The CDR3 reads CASSLAPSNQPQHF. The CDR3 nucleotides read TGTGCCAGCAGCTTAGCCCCCAGCAATCAGCCCCAGCATTTT.

This clonotype is judged medium-sized. The chain couples TRBV4-1 to TRBJ1-1; D gene unclear. CDR1 and CDR2 (germline): MGHRA, YSYEKL. The CDR3 has 13 amino acids. Deletions cut 2 bases from V and 5 bases from J, with 9 bases between. The CDR3 protein is CASSQREVTEAFF. The CDR3 DNA sequence: TGCGCCAGCAGCCAACGGGAAGTTACTGAAGCTTTCTTT.

This rearrangement joins TRBV7-9 to TRBJ2-1; D is unclear. Germline CDR1 and CDR2: SEHNR and FQNEAQ (reference sequence). This CDR3 contains 12 residues. Trimming cost V 1 base and J 6 bases, with 4 bases left between them. The CDR3 bases are TGTGCCAGCAGCTTAGAGGTCAATGAGCAGTTCTTC. It is translated as CASSLEVNEQFF.

Details on this clonotype: This may come from a read error, since a much larger clone is one base off. This CDR3 reads CASSLSVLGDNEQFF. Here the CDR3 DNA reads TGCGCCAGCAGCTTGTCGGTCCTCGGGGACAATGAGCAGTTCTTC. The chain is built from TRBV5-1 and TRBJ2-1; the D gene is possibly TRBD2 (5 bases). The V end lost 1 base, the J end lost 5 bases, and 13 bases lay between the germline ends. Germline-derived CDR1 and CDR2 are SGHRS and YFSETQ. The CDR3 runs to 15 residues.

V is TRBV7-9 and J is TRBJ2-1, with a tentative D call TRBD1 (6 bases). Deletions cut 1 base from V and 10 bases from J, with 8 bases between. Germline V lookup: CDR1 SEHNR, CDR2 FQNEAQ (reference sequence). The CDR3 consists of 12 residues. The chain's CDR3 is CASSLGGLEQFF. The CDR3 nucleotides read TGTGCCAGCAGCTTAGGGGGGCTGGAGCAGTTCTTC.

The chain couples TRBV20-1 to TRBJ2-2; TRBD2 matches at 9 bases. Trimming cost V 5 bases and J 3 bases; bases outside gene matches: 4. The CDR3 contains 14 residues. Germline V CDR1 and CDR2: DFQATT, SNEGSKA (reference sequence). Written as DNA, the CDR3 is TGCAGTGCTCCCAAGCGGGGGGACACCGGGGAGCTGTTTTTT. Encoded protein: CSAPKRGDTGELFF.

This chain uses TRBV19 with TRBJ2-7, with 8 nucleotides matching TRBD1. V lost 6 bases, J lost 3 bases, and 7 bases stayed unmatched. This CDR3 spans 14 amino acids. From germline, CDR1 is LNHDA and CDR2 SQIVND (reference sequence). DNA for the CDR3: TGTGCCAGTAGGCCACAGGGGGAGATCTACGAGCAGTACTTC. As protein: CASRPQGEIYEQYF.

This chain links TRBV14 with TRBJ1-5, with a weak D call TRBD1 (6 bases). Germline-derived CDR1 and CDR2 are SGHDN and FVKESK. The CDR3 is 12 amino acids. V was shortened by 3 bases and J by 7 bases, with 7 bases between the two germline ends. The CDR3 nucleotides are TGTGCCAGCAGCCATACAGGGCAGCCCCAGCATTTT. This translates into CASSHTGQPQHF.

This clonotype turned up a few times. The CDR3 DNA sequence: TGTGCCAGCAGAAAACAGGGGGCGATACGGTATGGCTACACCTTC. As protein: CASRKQGAIRYGYTF. V is TRBV6-1 and J is TRBJ1-2; 9 bases map to TRBD1. J lost 5 bases, V lost 6 bases, and 10 bases had no gene match. This CDR3 region has 15 residues. Germline V CDR1 and CDR2: MNHNS, SASEGT.

The genes are TRBV30 and TRBJ2-1; no clear D gene. The germline gives CDR1 GTSNPN, CDR2 SVGIG (reference sequence). The V and J ends lost 2 bases and 0 bases respectively, with 17 bases between them. The CDR3 sequence is 17 residues long. The DNA for the CDR3 is TGTGCCTGGAGTCCCCAAACTCGCCCCAGCTCCTACAATGAGCAGTTCTTC. Translated, it gives CAWSPQTRPSSYNEQFF.

This clonotype showed up many times. This chain joins TRBV12-3 or TRBV12-4 and TRBJ2-1; no definite D call. The germline V and J ends were trimmed by 6 bases and 9 bases, with 6 bases remaining between them. The CDR3 runs to 10 residues. CDR3 protein: CASSLGEQFF. The CDR3 nucleotides are TGTGCCAGCAGCCTGGGTGAGCAGTTCTTC.

A few counts support this clonotype. The rearrangement links TRBV7-9 to TRBJ1-5; TRBD1 matches at 8 bases. Germline V gene data show CDR1 as SEHNR and CDR2 as FQNEAQ (reference sequence). The CDR3 extends over 15 amino acids. With 5 bases clipped from V and 3 bases from J, the junction kept 6 bases outside the gene matches. The CDR3 reads CASSTDREFNQPQHF. In nucleotides, the CDR3 is TGTGCCAGCAGCACGGACAGGGAGTTCAATCAGCCCCAGCATTTT.

In its sample, this clonotype was seen a few times. CDR3 sequence (DNA): TGTGCCAGCAGTGAGGGGTTAGCGGGGGATCTAGCCAAAAACATTCAGTACTTC. Encoded protein: CASSEGLAGDLAKNIQYF. This chain uses TRBV25-1 with TRBJ2-4; 9 bases are a match to TRBD2. This CDR3 region has 18 residues. J lost 0 bases, V lost 3 bases, and 9 bases had no gene match. Germline CDR1 MGHDK, CDR2 SYGVNS.

J is TRBJ1-3 and V is TRBV3-1, with D hard to call. Trimming shortened V by 0 bases and J by 4 bases, and 10 bases separated the two germline ends. Germline CDR1 reads LGHDT; CDR2 reads YNNKEL (reference sequence). This CDR3 is 15 amino acids long. CDR3 DNA sequence: TGTGCCAGCAGCCAAGAGAAGATCCACGGAAACACCATATATTTT. This codes for CASSQEKIHGNTIYF.

The CDR3 nucleotides read TGTGCCAGCAGCGTCGGGGACAGCTCTGGAAACACCATATATTTT. Translating it yields CASSVGDSSGNTIYF. This chain joins TRBV5-5 and TRBJ1-3, with 7 bases identical to TRBD1. There are 15 residues in the CDR3. J was trimmed by 0 bases and V by 4 bases; bases with no gene match: 4. CDR1 is SGHKS and CDR2 is YYEKEE in the germline V gene (reference sequence).

This clonotype showed up many times. The chain links TRBV12-3 or TRBV12-4 to TRBJ2-3; no clear D gene. V was cut by 6 bases and J by 6 bases, with 10 bases left in between. This CDR3 comprises 12 residues. The CDR3 reads CASSSLGDTQYF. The CDR3 coding sequence is TGTGCCAGCAGCTCTCTAGGGGATACGCAGTATTTT.

The CDR3 protein is CAISVGSANTGELFF. CDR3 nucleotide sequence: TGTGCCATCAGTGTAGGTTCAGCGAACACCGGGGAGCTGTTTTTT. The gene calls are TRBV10-3 and TRBJ2-2; no firm D call. Germline-derived CDR1 and CDR2 are ENHRY and SYGVKD. Trimming took 4 bases from V and 0 from J, leaving 9 bases between them. This CDR3 is built from 15 residues.

On this clonotype: A read error may explain this, as a much larger clone is one base away. The CDR3 nucleotides read TGCGCCAGCAGCTTGGAGAGGATGGATCAGCTCCAGCATTTT. Translated, it gives CASSLERMDQLQHF. The rearrangement links TRBV5-1 to TRBJ1-5; D remains unclear. The germline V gene encodes CDR1 SGHRS and CDR2 YFSETQ. This CDR3 spans 14 amino acids.

CDR3 loop: CASSMKKETQYF. The CDR3, as DNA: TGTGCCAGTAGTATGAAGAAAGAGACCCAGTACTTC. The V gene is TRBV19, the J gene TRBJ2-5; D uncertain. The V gene's germline CDR1 is LNHDA and CDR2 SQIVND (reference sequence). V was shortened by 3 bases and J by 3 bases, with 5 bases between the two germline ends. CDR3 length: 12 residues.

The J gene is TRBJ2-3, the V gene TRBV29-1, with D possibly matching TRBD2 (6 bases). The CDR3 loop spans 14 amino acids. V lost 2 bases and J lost 5, with 14 bases in between. The germline CDR1 and CDR2 sequences are SQVTM and ANQGSEA. CDR3: CSVEKEGPGDTQYF. DNA of the CDR3: TGCAGCGTTGAAAAGGAGGGGCCAGGAGATACGCAGTATTTT.

The sample holds a few counts of this clonotype. This chain uses TRBV29-1 with TRBJ2-1; D unclear. Germline V gene lookup returns CDR1 SQVTM and CDR2 ANQGSEA. V shed 5 bases and J shed 0 bases, with 11 bases lying between them. The CDR3 spans 14 residues. The CDR3 here is CSVSDGSSYNEQFF. In DNA form, the CDR3 reads TGCAGCGTTTCCGACGGTAGCTCCTACAATGAGCAGTTCTTC.

The chain joins TRBV12-3 or TRBV12-4 to TRBJ1-1; D is undetermined. CDR3 length: 14 amino acids. V lost 5 bases and J lost 5, with 15 bases in between. The CDR3 coding sequence is TGTGCCAGCAGTCGTAGTGGGCGTGGGACTGAAGCTTTCTTT. Protein: CASSRSGRGTEAFF.

This clonotype was detected ten times or more. The chain carries TRBV4-2 and TRBJ1-1, with 7 bases that match TRBD1. This CDR3 is 14 amino acids long. V lost 3 bases, J lost 4 bases, and 5 bases stayed unmatched. The germline V gene encodes CDR1 LGHNA and CDR2 YNFKEQ. In nucleotides, the CDR3 is TGTGCCAGCAGCCATACAGGGGTTAGCACTGAAGCTTTCTTT. Protein sequence: CASSHTGVSTEAFF.

This clonotype was counted between two and nine times. The V and J genes are TRBV4-3 and TRBJ2-3; TRBD2 matches 9 bases. Germline CDR1 LGHNA, CDR2 YSLEER. V was pared by 4 bases and J by 4 bases, with 9 bases of the junction left unmatched. The CDR3 contains 16 residues. This CDR3 is CASSPIPGLASDTQYF. In DNA form, the CDR3 reads TGCGCCAGCAGCCCAATCCCGGGACTAGCCTCAGATACGCAGTATTTT.